What follows are 21 T cell receptor beta chains derived from one specimen sequenced in a study of shared clonotypes between healthy human individuals. Profiling relied on immunoSEQ multiplex PCR, and the TCRdb table lists in-frame clones only, not all of them. Seen here are about 820,000 clones, 80% to 95% observed once, and the top ten hold less than 25%. Positively selected for CCR7, the CD45RO-negative cells used as naive CD8 cells excluded terminally differentiated effector memory CD45RA+ cells. The sequenced sample was naive CD8+ T cells sorted from blood. The receptors derive from a man aged 25-45 years in good health.

This clone was recorded a few times. The genes are TRBV6-5 and TRBJ2-7; D is undetermined. Trimming pared 5 bases from V and 1 base from J, leaving 9 bases between. From germline, CDR1 is MNHEY and CDR2 SVGAGI. CDR3 length equals 13 residues. Written as DNA, the CDR3 is TGTGCCAGCAGTCCCCCCGATTCCTACGAGCAGTACTTC. Translating it yields CASSPPDSYEQYF.

This clone has just a few counts. CDR3 in DNA: TGTGCCAGCAGTTTATCGAGGGCCTCCTATGGCTACACCTTC. It codes for CASSLSRASYGYTF. This sequence joins TRBV27 and TRBJ1-2; D remains unclear. The CDR3 is made up of 14 amino acids. V gave up 0 bases and J gave up 4 bases, with 9 bases separating them. Germline-derived CDR1 and CDR2 are MNHEY and SMNVEV (reference sequence).

CDR3 sequence (DNA): TGTGCCAGCAGACCAGGGGGCACTAATGAAAAACTGTTTTTT. It codes for CASRPGGTNEKLFF. The chain has TRBV7-2 and TRBJ1-4; 8 positions match TRBD1. Germline CDR1 is SGHTA and CDR2 is FQGNSA. This CDR3 comprises 14 residues. With 6 bases clipped from V and 2 bases from J, the junction kept 2 bases outside the gene matches.

The chain employs TRBV14 and TRBJ2-7; 9 nucleotides match TRBD1. The CDR3 runs to 15 residues. Per germline, CDR1 SGHDN and CDR2 FVKESK. V lost 4 bases to trimming and J lost 8 bases; unmatched junction nucleotides: 12. The CDR3 DNA reads as TGTGCCAGCAGCCGGACGGGACAGGGAGGGCTTAAGCAGTACTTC. As protein: CASSRTGQGGLKQYF.

J is TRBJ2-7 and V is TRBV25-1; TRBD1 aligns across 8 bases. This CDR3 comprises 14 residues. After removal of 4 bases from V and 3 bases from J, the junction contained 5 bases not matched to a gene. From germline, CDR1 is MGHDK and CDR2 SYGVNS. The CDR3 protein is CASSAGQASYEQYF. The DNA for the CDR3 is TGTGCCAGCAGTGCGGGACAGGCAAGCTACGAGCAGTACTTC.

This rearrangement joins TRBV5-6 to TRBJ1-1, with TRBD1 identical over 7 bases. Germline V CDR1 and CDR2: SGHDT, YYEEEE. V trimming: 0 bases; J trimming: 2 bases; junction bases outside the gene matches: 4. This CDR3 has 15 residues. Here the CDR3 DNA reads TGTGCCAGCAGCTTGGGCAGGGGGACAAACACTGAAGCTTTCTTT. Residues: CASSLGRGTNTEAFF.

On this clone itself: The identical CDR3 is also encoded by other nucleotide sequences in the sample. The genes are TRBV4-1 and TRBJ2-7, with TRBD1 identical over 8 bases. Germline V gene lookup returns CDR1 MGHRA and CDR2 YSYEKL. CDR3 length: 15 residues. V was pared by 1 base and J by 4 bases, with 6 bases of the junction left unmatched. The CDR3 coding sequence is TGCGCCAGCAGCCAAGTCGGTCAGGGGGCATACGAGCAGTACTTC. This codes for CASSQVGQGAYEQYF.

The chain is built from TRBV27 and TRBJ2-2; TRBD2 aligns across 7 bases. The CDR3 has 17 amino acids. V was clipped by 3 bases and J by 5 bases; unmatched bases: 12. The germline V gene has CDR1 MNHEY and CDR2 SMNVEV (reference sequence). The CDR3 DNA is TGTGCCAGCAGTTTCGGTCGAGAGCTAGCGGAGACCGGGGAGCTGTTTTTT. This translates into CASSFGRELAETGELFF.

The chain couples TRBV29-1 to TRBJ2-5, with a weak D call TRBD1 (5 bases). The CDR3 runs 12 residues. V lost 8 bases to trimming and J lost 12 bases, with 22 bases between them. Germline V gene sequence: CDR1 SQVTM, CDR2 ANQGSEA. CDR3 protein: CSSTGSNRGKYF. Here the CDR3 DNA reads TGCAGCTCCACCGGGTCGAATAGGGGCAAGTACTTC.

The chain couples TRBV27 to TRBJ1-1; D gene unclear. Per germline, CDR1 MNHEY and CDR2 SMNVEV (reference sequence). There are 15 residues in the CDR3. V lost 5 bases and J 3 bases, leaving 16 bases between the germline ends. This CDR3 reads CASSRSVLLYTEAFF. The DNA of the CDR3 is TGTGCCAGCAGTAGGTCGGTGCTTCTTTACACTGAAGCTTTCTTT.

V and J are TRBV7-8 and TRBJ1-2; TRBD1 matches 8 bases. V was pared by 5 bases and J by 4 bases, with 12 bases of the junction left unmatched. Germline CDR1 reads SGHVS; CDR2 reads FQNEAQ. This CDR3 is built from 16 residues. The CDR3 spells CASSLYPSGQVYGYTF. The CDR3 DNA is TGTGCCAGCAGCCTTTACCCCTCGGGACAGGTCTATGGCTACACCTTC.

The rearrangement joins TRBV4-1 to TRBJ2-5, with 9 bases lining up with TRBD2. The CDR3 is made up of 16 amino acids. The V segment lost 4 bases and the J segment 3 bases; nucleotides outside the gene matches: 9. The germline V gene encodes CDR1 MGHRA and CDR2 YSYEKL. CDR3 nucleotides: TGCGCCAGCAGCCCTTCCCGTAGCGGGGGAAAAGAGACCCAGTACTTC. It specifies CASSPSRSGGKETQYF.

The chain recombines TRBV7-7 with TRBJ2-5, with D perhaps assigned TRBD1 or TRBD2 (5 bases each). The CDR3 covers 13 residues. Germline V gives CDR1 SSHAT, CDR2 FNYEAQ (reference sequence). Trimming cost V 5 bases and J 4 bases, with 11 bases left between them. In DNA, the CDR3 is TGTGCCAGCAGCGAAGGGGCGGGAGAGACCCAGTACTTC. Protein product: CASSEGAGETQYF.

This chain joins TRBV10-3 and TRBJ2-7, with D possibly being TRBD1 or TRBD2 (5 bases each). The V end was cut by 2 bases, the J end by 2 bases, with 7 bases between. The CDR3 has 13 amino acids. Looked up from germline, CDR1 is ENHRY and CDR2 is SYGVKD. The CDR3 DNA reads TGTGCCATCAGTGAGGGGGGTACCTACGAGCAGTACTTC. It translates to CAISEGGTYEQYF.

The chain recombines TRBV28 with TRBJ2-7; 8 nucleotides agree with TRBD1. With V trimmed by 6 bases and J by 3 bases, 16 bases remained unmatched. The CDR3 covers 17 residues. Germline CDR1 and CDR2: MDHEN and SYDVKM. The DNA for the CDR3 is TGTGCCAGCAGGGCCCTGTTTGTGACGGGACAGGACTACGAGCAGTACTTC. This translates into CASRALFVTGQDYEQYF.

V gene TRBV7-9 combines with J gene TRBJ1-2; tentative D call: TRBD1 (5 bases). V was trimmed by 5 bases and J by 3 bases, leaving 16 bases between them. CDR1 and CDR2 from the germline V gene are SEHNR and FQNEAQ (reference sequence). The CDR3 runs to 15 residues. This CDR3 is CASSPEGLVYYGYTF. The CDR3 coding sequence is TGTGCCAGCAGCCCAGAGGGGTTGGTGTACTATGGCTACACCTTC.

The rearrangement uses TRBV25-1 and TRBJ1-1; D is undetermined. The CDR3 has 17 residues. The V end lost 3 bases, the J end lost 1 base, and 18 bases lay between the germline ends. Looked up from germline, CDR1 is MGHDK and CDR2 is SYGVNS. This chain's CDR3 is CASSDSKVRIGNTEAFF. The CDR3 nucleotides are TGTGCCAGCAGTGATAGTAAAGTTCGAATTGGGAACACTGAAGCTTTCTTT.

This rearrangement joins TRBV30 to TRBJ2-1; D possibly uses TRBD1 or TRBD2 (5 bases each). Germline V gives CDR1 GTSNPN, CDR2 SVGIG (reference sequence). This CDR3 comprises 12 residues. Trimming cost V 3 bases and J 6 bases, with 9 bases left between them. The CDR3 DNA follows: TGTGCCTGGAGGGGGGATCCCAATGAGCAGTTCTTC. It is translated as CAWRGDPNEQFF.

This chain connects TRBV16 to TRBJ1-1; a weak D match, TRBD1 (5 bases). The CDR3 has 16 amino acids. V lost 4 bases, J lost 3 bases, and 18 bases lay in between. Germline assignment: CDR1 KGHSY and CDR2 FQNENV. The CDR3 bases are TGTGCCAGCAGCCTTGAGGACGGCCTAGGGGACACTGAAGCTTTCTTT. As protein: CASSLEDGLGDTEAFF.

The rearrangement joins TRBV15 to TRBJ1-4; D is uncertain. Germline V lookup: CDR1 LNHNV, CDR2 YYDKDF (reference sequence). The CDR3 runs 14 residues. The V end lost 1 base, the J end lost 5 bases, and 8 bases lay between the germline ends. DNA for the CDR3: TGTGCCACCAGCAGAGGAGAACCGAATGAAAAACTGTTTTTT. It translates to CATSRGEPNEKLFF.

This clone came up a few times. The chain couples TRBV29-1 to TRBJ2-7; maybe TRBD2 (5 bases). Germline-derived CDR1 and CDR2 are SQVTM and ANQGSEA. The length of the CDR3 is 14 residues. V shed 4 bases and J shed 5 bases, with 18 bases lying between them. CDR3 nucleotides: TGCAGCGTTGGGGTGCAAGGTTTCGGGGACGAGCAGTACTTC. Its translation is CSVGVQGFGDEQYF.